The entry below gives a single TCR beta chain sequence along with its context. Its antigen is unidentified. The V and J ends lost 4 bases and 3 bases respectively, with 14 bases between them. The CDR3 is 14 residues long. Looked up from germline, CDR1 is SGHDT and CDR2 is YYEEEE. This table comes from immunoSEQ multiplex PCR, and its TCRdb copy is limited to in-frame clones, with some not included. The data hold around 84,000 clones, with 65% to 85% observed a single time. This specimen comes from a study of OX40 agonist ivuxolimab in advanced cancers. Study information: Patients were given ivuxolimab, an antibody that agonizes OX40 (CD134). Melanoma, hepatocellular carcinoma, head and neck or renal cell cancer occurred in dose-escalation patients.

The study's findings and limits: Relative to CD4+ cells, CD8+ T cells on average had more expanded clones. At 0.1 to 3.0 mg/kg and by week 6, clonal expansion occurred in CD4+ and CD8+ blood T cells.

Sequenced material: CD4+ or CD8+ T cells sorted from blood, taken in a trial of the OX40 agonist ivuxolimab. This sequence was found in an adult with an advanced solid tumor such as melanoma, head and neck, liver or kidney cancer. The chain recombines TRBV5-6 with TRBJ2-7; D might be TRBD1 (5 bases). The chain's CDR3 is CASSELDTLYEQYF. For the CDR3, the DNA is TGTGCCAGCAGCGAATTGGACACACTCTACGAGCAGTACTTC.